These 10 T cell receptor beta chains were all obtained from the same sample, sequenced in a study of blood T cell repertoires in COVID-19. Profiling relied on immunoSEQ multiplex PCR, and the TCRdb table lists in-frame clones only, not all of them. The profile shows under 95,000 clones, 65% to 80% of them singletons. The material sequenced was peripheral blood. These TCRs come from a man aged 55 to 70 with active or convalescent COVID-19.

V and J are TRBV6-6 and TRBJ2-1; the D is unclear. CDR3 length: 12 residues. CDR1 and CDR2 (germline): MNHNY, SVGAGI (reference sequence). Trimming shortened V by 4 bases and J by 5 bases, and 6 bases separated the two germline ends. CDR3 nucleotides: TGTGCCAGCAGTTTAGGAGACAATGAGCAGTTCTTC. Translating gives CASSLGDNEQFF.

The J gene is TRBJ1-6, the V gene TRBV7-8; TRBD1 agrees at 9 bases. Trimming at V came to 3 bases and at J to 5 bases, leaving 5 bases not matched to a gene. Germline values: CDR1 SGHVS, CDR2 FQNEAQ. This CDR3 contains 16 residues. CDR3 in DNA: TGTGCCAGCAGCTTCACCGGGACAGGGAATAATTCACCCCTCCACTTT. This translates into CASSFTGTGNNSPLHF.

This clone was detected only a few times. The CDR3 DNA follows: TGTGCCAGCAGTGAGTTTGGAAGCGGGGGGGCGAATGAGCAGTTCTTC. Translating gives CASSEFGSGGANEQFF. The rearrangement links TRBV6-2 or TRBV6-3 to TRBJ2-1; 10 bases agree with TRBD2. The CDR3 is 16 amino acids. V shed 5 bases and J 7 bases; nucleotides not matched to a gene: 11. Germline V CDR1 and CDR2: MNHEY, SVGEGT.

The chain uses TRBV7-9 and TRBJ2-1; 9 bases are a match to TRBD1. Germline V lookup: CDR1 SEHNR, CDR2 FQNEAQ (reference sequence). The CDR3 totals 16 residues. J gave up 6 bases and V 4 bases, and 10 bases lay outside the gene matches. The CDR3 region has the DNA TGTGCCAGCAGCTCCCTTTGGGACAGGGCTGGCAATGAGCAGTTCTTC. It yields the protein CASSSLWDRAGNEQFF.

This chain connects TRBV5-4 to TRBJ2-5; 8 bases line up with TRBD2. Losses at the gene ends were 0 bases for V and 4 bases for J; bases not matched to a gene: 5. This CDR3 spans 15 amino acids. CDR1 SGHNT and CDR2 YYREEE come from the germline V gene (reference sequence). CDR3 region: CASSLDGGAGETQYF. The CDR3 DNA reads as TGTGCCAGCAGCTTGGACGGGGGGGCGGGAGAGACCCAGTACTTC.

This clone was counted only a few times. The CDR3 DNA is TGCAGTGCCAGGGACAGGGGTTACGCTTTCTTT. It is translated as CSARDRGYAFF. The chain couples TRBV20-1 to TRBJ1-1; 10 bases agree with TRBD1. J gave up 11 bases and V 6 bases, and 6 bases lay outside the gene matches. CDR3 size: 11 residues. Germline CDR1 DFQATT, CDR2 SNEGSKA (reference sequence).

The chain couples TRBV5-1 to TRBJ1-6; the D is unclear. Germline values: CDR1 SGHRS, CDR2 YFSETQ. The CDR3 is 12 amino acids. The V end lost 0 bases, the J end lost 8 bases, and 3 bases lay between the germline ends. In DNA form, the CDR3 reads TGCGCCAGCAGCTTGGTAGATTCACCCCTCCACTTT. The encoded protein is CASSLVDSPLHF.

The J gene is TRBJ1-2, the V gene TRBV9; D gene ambiguous. The CDR3 totals 14 residues. The ends were cut back, 2 bases at V and 0 bases at J, with 8 bases in the middle. Germline CDR1 reads SGDLS; CDR2 reads YYNGEE. CDR3 sequence: CASSVTSANYGYTF. The CDR3 DNA follows: TGTGCCAGCAGCGTTACCTCGGCTAACTATGGCTACACCTTC.

This chain joins TRBV7-9 and TRBJ2-5, with 7 bases fitting TRBD2. Per germline, CDR1 SEHNR and CDR2 FQNEAQ (reference sequence). The CDR3 runs 13 residues. With V trimmed by 5 bases and J by 5 bases, 5 bases remained unmatched. The CDR3 bases are TGTGCCAGCAGCCTGACTAGCTGGGAGACCCAGTACTTC. Translated, it gives CASSLTSWETQYF.

This chain connects TRBV7-9 to TRBJ2-5; possible D gene TRBD1, 6 bases. Per germline, CDR1 SEHNR and CDR2 FQNEAQ (reference sequence). The germline V and J ends were trimmed by 5 bases and 2 bases, with 12 bases remaining between them. The CDR3 consists of 14 residues. The CDR3 nucleotides read TGTGCCAGCAGCCCGTCGGGACATCAAGAGACCCAGTACTTC. Protein sequence: CASSPSGHQETQYF.